These 13 T cell receptor beta chains share one sample of origin, sequenced in a study of early T cells in non-severe SARS-CoV-2 infection. TCRdb recomputed calls from the 5' RACE reads with MiXCR, one row per CDR3 protein. The table records 83,000 or so distinct CDR3 sequences, around 9.3% of them present only once. Sequenced here: whole blood, sampled at baseline. Receptor source: an adult who was a healthcare worker with PCR-confirmed SARS-CoV-2 infection or an uninfected control (not recorded which).

This chain uses TRBV10-3 with TRBJ1-5, with a weak D call TRBD1 (5 bases). V lost 11 bases and J lost 3, with 17 bases in between. Germline V gene data show CDR1 as ENHRY and CDR2 as SYGVKD. The CDR3 spans 14 residues. The CDR3 nucleotides read TGTGCCTCGTCCCGGGACGGGATCAATCAGCCCCAGCATTTT. It codes for CASSRDGINQPQHF.

This clonotype occurred many times. The V call is TRBV6-1, the J call TRBJ2-7; 8 bases fit TRBD2. Trimming at V came to 4 bases and at J to 1 base, leaving 6 bases not matched to a gene. Germline CDR1 and CDR2: MNHNS and SASEGT. CDR3 size: 15 residues. The CDR3 loop is CASSGWSGGSYEQYF. The CDR3 nucleotides are TGTGCCAGCAGTGGTTGGAGCGGGGGATCCTACGAGCAGTACTTC.

This clonotype was detected a few times. The chain combines TRBV16 with TRBJ1-5; TRBD1 agrees at 8 bases. CDR3 length: 15 residues. Per germline, CDR1 KGHSY and CDR2 FQNENV. With V trimmed by 0 bases and J by 6 bases, 4 bases remained unmatched. This CDR3 reads CASSQSGQGTQPQHF. DNA of the CDR3: TGTGCCAGCAGCCAATCCGGACAGGGTACTCAGCCCCAGCATTTT.

This chain connects TRBV9 to TRBJ2-1; TRBD1 agrees at 7 bases. The germline CDR1 and CDR2 sequences are SGDLS and YYNGEE. The CDR3 has 17 residues. J lost 4 bases, V lost 2 bases, and 12 bases had no gene match. CDR3 sequence (DNA): TGTGCCAGCAGCGTGCCCTCCGACAGGGCGCCATACAATGAGCAGTTCTTC. Its translation: CASSVPSDRAPYNEQFF. The whole variable domain, remainder taken from reference TRBV9 and TRBJ2-1, is DSGVTQTPKHLITATGQRVTLRCSPRSGDLSVYWYQQSLDQGLQFLIQYYNGEERAKGNILERFSAQQFPDLHSELNLSSLELGDSALYFCASSVPSDRAPYNEQFFGPGTRLTVL.

This clonotype was observed at least ten times. This chain links TRBV28 with TRBJ2-3; possibly TRBD2 for D (7 bases). The CDR3 is 17 residues long. CDR1 and CDR2 from the germline V gene are MDHEN and SYDVKM. V lost 2 bases and J lost 1, with 16 bases in between. Here the CDR3 reads CASSLRAAGAGTDTQYF. As DNA, the CDR3 is TGTGCCAGCAGTTTACGGGCCGCGGGGGCTGGCACAGATACGCAGTATTTT. Filled out from reference TRBV28 and TRBJ2-3, the complete variable domain reads DVKVTQSSRYLVKRTGEKVFLECVQDMDHENMFWYRQDPGLGLRLIYFSYDVKMKEKGDIPEGYSVSREKKERFSLILESASTNQTSMYLCASSLRAAGAGTDTQYFGPGTRLTVL.

This clonotype was counted many times. The CDR3 bases are TGTGCCAGCAGTTTAATGGGGGAGAGGGGCTACACCTTC. Translation gives CASSLMGERGYTF. The chain joins TRBV12-3 or TRBV12-4 to TRBJ1-2, with a weak D call TRBD1 (5 bases). With 2 bases removed from V and 8 bases from J, the gap between germline ends came to 12 bases. This CDR3 has 13 amino acids.

The chain couples TRBV2 to TRBJ1-6; TRBD1 agrees at 7 bases. V gave up 5 bases and J gave up 6 bases; unmatched junction bases: 13. Per germline, CDR1 SNHLY and CDR2 FYNNEI. The CDR3 has 17 residues. The chain's CDR3 is CASSSLSRQGGNSPLHF. The CDR3 DNA sequence: TGTGCCAGCAGTTCCTTGAGTCGACAGGGCGGTAATTCACCCCTCCACTTT.

The chain uses TRBV30 and TRBJ2-7, with TRBD2 identical over 7 bases. Unmatched junction bases numbered 13, after V lost 2 bases and J lost 6 bases. The length of the CDR3 is 15 residues. The germline V gene has CDR1 GTSNPN and CDR2 SVGIG (reference sequence). CDR3: CAWSKGLESGLEQYF. CDR3 sequence (DNA): TGTGCCTGGAGTAAAGGACTAGAGTCGGGTCTCGAGCAGTACTTC.

This clonotype was picked up a small number of times. The rearrangement links TRBV4-1 to TRBJ2-1; possibly TRBD1 for D (6 bases). CDR1 is MGHRA, CDR2 YSYEKL, per germline. CDR3 length equals 15 residues. V lost 0 bases, J lost 6 bases, and 12 bases lay in between. This chain's CDR3 is CASSQDLAGVNEQFF. DNA for the CDR3: TGCGCCAGCAGCCAAGATCTAGCAGGGGTCAATGAGCAGTTCTTC.

This rearrangement joins TRBV11-2 to TRBJ2-6, with D possibly TRBD1 on 6 matching bases. The V end lost 5 bases, the J end lost 4 bases, and 12 bases lay between the germline ends. CDR1 SGHAT and CDR2 FQNNGV come from the germline V gene. The CDR3 runs to 15 residues. In DNA, the CDR3 is TGTGCCAGCAGCCAGGACAGTCCCGGGGCCAACGTCCTGACTTTC. Translating gives CASSQDSPGANVLTF.

The chain combines TRBV5-6 with TRBJ1-3; a weak D match, TRBD1 (6 bases). The germline V gene has CDR1 SGHDT and CDR2 YYEEEE. This CDR3 has 18 amino acids. V gave up 2 bases and J gave up 2 bases, with 20 bases separating them. This CDR3 is CASSFTRTANEPGNTIYF. CDR3 nucleotides: TGTGCCAGCAGCTTCACAAGGACAGCCAATGAACCTGGAAACACCATATATTTT.

This clonotype was counted ten times or more. The genes are TRBV28 and TRBJ1-5; D is ambiguous. Trimming took 6 bases from V and 7 from J, leaving 19 bases between them. The germline V gene has CDR1 MDHEN and CDR2 SYDVKM. There are 15 residues in the CDR3. CDR3 in DNA: TGTGCCAGCAGCATTCGGAAACAACTCACGCAGCCCCAGCATTTT. Residues: CASSIRKQLTQPQHF.

This clonotype has a count of ten or more. This chain links TRBV7-7 with TRBJ2-3; no clear D gene. The CDR3 loop spans 13 amino acids. Germline values: CDR1 SSHAT, CDR2 FNYEAQ (reference sequence). The V end lost 1 base, the J end lost 4 bases, and 6 bases lay between the germline ends. The chain's CDR3 is CASSLVWADTQYF. CDR3 DNA sequence: TGTGCCAGCAGCTTAGTGTGGGCAGATACGCAGTATTTT.